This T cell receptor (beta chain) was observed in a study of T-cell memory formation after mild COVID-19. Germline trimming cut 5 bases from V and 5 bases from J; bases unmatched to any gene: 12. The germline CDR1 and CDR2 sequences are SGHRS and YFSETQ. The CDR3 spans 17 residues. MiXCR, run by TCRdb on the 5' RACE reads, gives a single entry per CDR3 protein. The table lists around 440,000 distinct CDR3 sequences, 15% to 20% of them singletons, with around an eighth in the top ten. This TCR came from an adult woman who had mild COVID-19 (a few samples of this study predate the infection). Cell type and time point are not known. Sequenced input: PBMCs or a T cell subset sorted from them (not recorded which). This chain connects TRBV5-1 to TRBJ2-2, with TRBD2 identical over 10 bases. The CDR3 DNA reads TGCGCCAGCAGTCCCGCCCTAGCGGGAGAGGATACCGGGGAGCTGTTTTTT. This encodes CASSPALAGEDTGELFF.